This TCR beta chain came from a study of T cells after yellow fever vaccination. Turning to this clonotype: Its specificity is unknown.

The V end lost 7 bases, the J end lost 1 base, and 10 bases lay between the germline ends. CDR3 length: 14 residues. In germline, CDR1 is MNHNS, CDR2 SASEGT. Findings and limits, study-wide: Weaker overall was a secondary response that nonetheless peaked faster, on day 5 versus 15.

TCRdb processed the 5' RACE reads anew with MiXCR; each CDR3 protein has one entry. The table has approximately 350,000 distinct CDR3 sequences, roughly 12% seen once. The receptor's source is a man aged 18 to 29 who received the YFV17D yellow fever vaccine. Sequencing was performed on PBMCs, taken on the day of the first yellow fever vaccination. The rearrangement links TRBV6-1 to TRBJ2-2; D gene ambiguous. This CDR3 reads CASKSLMNTGELFF. CDR3 sequence (DNA): TGTGCCAGCAAATCCTTAATGAACACCGGGGAGCTGTTTTTT.